These 20 T cell receptor beta chains were sequenced from one sample in a study of blood T cell repertoires in COVID-19. The assay was immunoSEQ multiplex PCR, and TCRdb's table has in-frame clones only and misses some. The sample contains about 300,000 clones, 90% of which appear only once. The sample taken for sequencing was PBMCs or T cells enriched from blood (not recorded which). These receptor sequences come from a woman aged 18 to 35 with acute COVID-19.

This chain connects TRBV19 to TRBJ2-7, with 10 bases matching TRBD2. The trim removed 7 bases at V and 5 bases at J, leaving 11 bases unmatched. Looked up from germline, CDR1 is LNHDA and CDR2 is SQIVND (reference sequence). This CDR3 is built from 15 residues. CDR3 amino acids: CASKSNGLAVDEQYF. The CDR3 DNA reads TGTGCCAGTAAATCAAATGGACTAGCGGTGGACGAGCAGTACTTC.

The rearrangement links TRBV7-9 to TRBJ2-7; 11 bases match TRBD1. From germline, CDR1 is SEHNR and CDR2 FQNEAQ (reference sequence). With 4 bases clipped from V and 5 bases from J, the junction kept 1 base outside the gene matches. There are 13 residues in the CDR3. CDR3 bases: TGTGCCAGCAGCTGGGGACAGGGGGACGAGCAGTACTTC. Amino acid sequence: CASSWGQGDEQYF.

This clone showed up just once. This rearrangement joins TRBV6-5 to TRBJ1-2; 8 bases align to TRBD1. The CDR3 extends over 10 amino acids. Germline trimming cut 11 bases from V and 8 bases from J; bases unmatched to any gene: 4. Germline V CDR1 and CDR2: MNHEY, SVGAGI. CDR3 loop: CAGQGGGYTF. The CDR3 nucleotides read TGTGCCGGACAGGGAGGGGGCTACACCTTC.

This clone was seen only a few times. The gene calls are TRBV7-2 and TRBJ1-1; D remains ambiguous. This CDR3 has 13 residues. Germline assignment: CDR1 SGHTA and CDR2 FQGNSA. Trimming stripped 4 bases from V and 11 bases from J, with 17 bases between. The CDR3 loop is CASSSQSSGGAFF. CDR3 sequence (DNA): TGTGCCAGCAGCTCCCAGAGCTCAGGAGGGGCTTTCTTT.

The chain couples TRBV7-3 to TRBJ2-3; D might be TRBD2 (6 bases). The CDR3 is 15 amino acids. Germline CDR1 and CDR2: SGHTA and FQGTGA. Trimming cost V 0 bases and J 4 bases, with 11 bases left between them. Here the CDR3 reads CASSLTGSRADTQYF. The CDR3 bases are TGTGCCAGCAGCTTAACCGGGAGTCGCGCAGATACGCAGTATTTT.

The CDR3 coding sequence is TGTGCTAGTGGCCTCGCCCTAAGTACAGTCTATGGCTACACCTTC. It specifies CASGLALSTVYGYTF. The V and J genes are TRBV12-5 and TRBJ1-2; D is unclear. This CDR3 comprises 15 residues. V was shortened by 6 bases and J by 4 bases, with 18 bases between the two germline ends. The germline CDR1 and CDR2 sequences are LGHNT and FRNRAP. Complete variable domain (other parts from reference TRBV12-5 and TRBJ1-2): DARVTQTPRHKVTEMGQEVTMRCQPILGHNTVFWYRQTMMQGLELLAYFRNRAPLDDSGMPKDRFSAEMPDATLATLKIQPSEPRDSAVYFCASGLALSTVYGYTFGSGTRLTVV.

V and J are TRBV5-4 and TRBJ2-1; 7 bases are a match to TRBD1. This CDR3 has 13 residues. Germline V CDR1 and CDR2: SGHNT, YYREEE (reference sequence). Trimming cost V 5 bases and J 4 bases; bases outside gene matches: 3. In DNA form, the CDR3 reads TGTGCCAGCAGTCACAGGGGTTACAATGAGCAGTTCTTC. Its translation: CASSHRGYNEQFF.

The V and J genes are TRBV6-5 and TRBJ1-2; possibly TRBD1 for D (5 bases). V lost 2 bases, J lost 6 bases, and 13 bases lay in between. CDR1 is MNHEY, CDR2 SVGAGI, per germline. CDR3 size: 14 residues. CDR3 nucleotides: TGTGCCAGCAGTTACCACACGAGCAGGGATGGCTACACCTTC. Its protein is CASSYHTSRDGYTF.

The V call is TRBV27, the J call TRBJ1-6; D call uncertain. V gave up 8 bases and J gave up 13 bases, with 15 bases separating them. Germline V gene data show CDR1 as MNHEY and CDR2 as SMNVEV (reference sequence). This CDR3 has 12 residues. The CDR3 reads CASASNMTPLHF. CDR3 bases: TGTGCCAGCGCTTCGAATATGACTCCCCTCCACTTT.

The rearrangement uses TRBV19 and TRBJ2-7; TRBD2 might be the D (6 bases). CDR3 length: 14 amino acids. The germline CDR1 and CDR2 sequences are LNHDA and SQIVND (reference sequence). The V gene lost 3 bases and the J gene lost 5 bases, with 14 bases spanning the gap. The CDR3 spells CASSMRGLVNEQYF. DNA of the CDR3: TGTGCCAGTAGTATGCGGGGCCTGGTCAACGAGCAGTACTTC.

This rearrangement joins TRBV14 to TRBJ2-7; 8 bases map to TRBD2. CDR3 size: 16 residues. With 2 bases clipped from V and 1 base from J, the junction kept 7 bases outside the gene matches. Germline CDR1 and CDR2: SGHDN and FVKESK. CDR3 residues: CASSQNREGLSYEQYF. For the CDR3, the DNA is TGTGCCAGCAGCCAAAATCGGGAGGGCCTTTCCTACGAGCAGTACTTC.

This rearrangement joins TRBV5-5 to TRBJ2-7, with 7 bases identical to TRBD2. Germline values: CDR1 SGHKS, CDR2 YYEKEE (reference sequence). The trim removed 0 bases at V and 2 bases at J, leaving 5 bases unmatched. The CDR3 sequence is 15 residues long. The CDR3 loop reads CASSLELAGPYEQYF. The CDR3 nucleotides are TGTGCCAGCAGCTTGGAATTAGCGGGCCCCTACGAGCAGTACTTC.

The chain employs TRBV28 and TRBJ1-5, with D tentatively TRBD1 (5 bases). Trimming removed 6 bases from V and 3 bases from J, with 21 bases in between. This CDR3 comprises 17 residues. The germline V gene encodes CDR1 MDHEN and CDR2 SYDVKM. DNA of the CDR3: TGTGCCAGCAGCTCGAGGTTTGACAGCACTAACAATCAGCCCCAGCATTTT. As protein: CASSSRFDSTNNQPQHF.

This chain's CDR3 is CASSSRTGYNEQFF. Written as DNA, the CDR3 is TGTGCCAGCAGCTCAAGAACAGGGTACAATGAGCAGTTCTTC. The chain is built from TRBV7-6 and TRBJ2-1, with TRBD1 as a possible D gene (6 bases). There are 14 residues in the CDR3. Germline loops: CDR1 SGHVS, CDR2 FNYEAQ. The germline V and J ends were trimmed by 4 bases and 4 bases, with 11 bases remaining between them. The full variable domain, completed using reference TRBV7-6 and TRBJ2-1, is GAGVSQSPRYKVTKRGQDVALRCDPISGHVSLYWYRQALGQGPEFLTYFNYEAQQDKSGLPNDRFSAERPEGSISTLTIQRTEQRDSAMYRCASSSRTGYNEQFFGPGTRLTVL.

The chain links TRBV5-4 to TRBJ1-1, with a tentative D call TRBD1 (6 bases). The germline gives CDR1 SGHNT, CDR2 YYREEE (reference sequence). This CDR3 is 14 amino acids long. V was pared by 0 bases and J by 2 bases, with 8 bases between. The CDR3 loop is CASSLGQANTEAFF. The CDR3 DNA follows: TGTGCCAGCAGCTTGGGACAGGCCAACACTGAAGCTTTCTTT.

The chain's CDR3 is CASSPRDREDEQYF. CDR3 coding DNA: TGTGCCAGCAGTCCCCGGGACAGGGAGGACGAGCAGTACTTC. The rearrangement links TRBV6-5 to TRBJ2-7, with 9 bases matching TRBD1. CDR1 is MNHEY, CDR2 SVGAGI, per germline. The CDR3 spans 14 residues. J lost 5 bases, V lost 5 bases, and 7 bases had no gene match.

This chain links TRBV3-1 (or the pseudogene TRBV3-2) with TRBJ2-1, with 7 nucleotides matching TRBD1. The junction had 6 bases not matched to a gene; V was cut back by 4 bases and J by 12 bases. The CDR3 length is 12 residues. CDR1 LGHDT and CDR2 YNNKEL come from the germline V gene (reference sequence). The CDR3 loop is CASSLPQGLQFF. CDR3 sequence (DNA): TGTGCCAGCAGCCTCCCACAGGGGTTGCAGTTCTTC.

The J gene is TRBJ1-5, the V gene TRBV5-6; tentatively, D is TRBD1 (6 bases). The germline V and J ends were trimmed by 4 bases and 1 base, with 12 bases remaining between them. Germline CDR1 SGHDT, CDR2 YYEEEE. The CDR3 has 15 amino acids. In DNA, the CDR3 is TGTGCCAGCAGCCCTGCGGGGGCCAGCAATCAGCCCCAGCATTTT. Amino acid sequence: CASSPAGASNQPQHF.

The V gene is TRBV27, the J gene TRBJ2-7, with D uncertain. The germline V gene has CDR1 MNHEY and CDR2 SMNVEV (reference sequence). The CDR3 consists of 14 residues. Trimming left V 1 base short and J 4 bases short, with 11 bases between. The DNA of the CDR3 is TGTGCCAGCAGTTTATTTCGCGGATTTTACGAGCAGTACTTC. This encodes CASSLFRGFYEQYF.

The rearrangement uses TRBV28 and TRBJ2-5, with D maybe TRBD1 (6 bases). This CDR3 is 13 amino acids long. Germline loops: CDR1 MDHEN, CDR2 SYDVKM. With 6 bases removed from V and 5 bases from J, the gap between germline ends came to 13 bases. The CDR3 protein is CASRIQGAETQYF. CDR3 DNA sequence: TGTGCCAGCAGGATACAGGGCGCGGAGACCCAGTACTTC.